This T cell receptor beta chain emerged from a study of radiotherapy plus CTLA-4 blockade in lung cancer. This clone has ten or more counts. Its target is unknown. Overall study findings and caveats: Interferon-beta, together with early blood T cell clone dynamics, reportedly best predicted response. Among blood TCR repertoires after radiotherapy plus ipilimumab, tumor-derived clones expanded.

Germline assignment: CDR1 SGHTA and CDR2 FQGNSA. The CDR3 spans 13 residues. The ends lost 5 bases at V and 9 bases at J; junction bases unmatched: 6. Data came from immunoSEQ multiplex PCR; TCRdb stores just in-frame clones and leaves some out. In the table there are 100,000 or so clones, roughly 85% of which are singletons. CTLA-4 blockade using ipilimumab, together with focal radiation, was received by patients with chemo-refractory metastatic non-small-cell lung cancer. The sequence was collected from a human donor with non-small cell lung cancer that progressed on radiotherapy plus ipilimumab. This chain connects TRBV7-2 to TRBJ1-4; 7 nucleotides agree with TRBD1. Material: peripheral blood, obtained from a patient treated with radiotherapy plus ipilimumab. CDR3 residues: CASSLETGKKLFF. Written as DNA, the CDR3 is TGTGCCAGCAGCCTAGAGACAGGGAAAAAACTGTTTTTT.